The 18 T cell receptor beta chains presented below share a single source sample, sequenced in a study of Graves' ophthalmopathy and Graves' hyperthyroidism (dated by TCRdb to 2016 to 2019). The instrument was an Illumina HiSeq 2000. TCR beta CDR3 regions were amplified from RNA transcripts for repertoire sequencing. A first-round RT-PCR used HTBI primers with the Qiagen OneStep RT-PCR kit, followed by a second-round multiplex PCR, size selection and purification. In TCRdb, the public reads were trimmed at Q25 with fastp and aligned with MiXCR, with productive beta chains retained. Every entry covers one CDR3 protein and lists the most common genes and DNA from its rows. Recorded for this sample are approximately 700,000 distinct CDR3 sequences; 35% to 45% of them occurred a single time. Of the sample, roughly 3% is held by the ten largest clones. Sample: peripheral blood. Receptors were obtained from an adult man with Graves' ophthalmopathy.

As to this clonotype: This is likely a read error, given that the CDR3 carries no conserved phenylalanine or tryptophan at its end. This sequence joins TRBV5-1 and TRBJ1-5; 8 bases are shared with TRBD1. Germline CDR1 reads SGHRS; CDR2 reads YFSETQ. The junction had 14 bases not matched to a gene; V was cut back by 1 base and J by 11 bases. This CDR3 region has 16 residues. CDR3 region: CASSLTYRGWQETQHV. DNA for the CDR3: TGCGCCAGCAGCTTGACCTACAGGGGGTGGCAAGAGACCCAGCATGTT.

The chain uses TRBV7-2 and TRBJ1-4; 7 bases agree with TRBD1. Looked up from germline, CDR1 is SGHTA and CDR2 is FQGNSA. With V trimmed by 1 base and J by 7 bases, 3 bases remained unmatched. The length of the CDR3 is 14 residues. CDR3 sequence (DNA): TGTGCCAGCAGCTTAGAGGGGGCGGGTGAAAAACTGTTTTTT. Translating gives CASSLEGAGEKLFF.

Ten or more counts support this clonotype. The chain employs TRBV6-6 and TRBJ2-5, with 7 bases lining up with TRBD2. This CDR3 contains 14 residues. Germline assignment: CDR1 MNHNY and CDR2 SVGAGI (reference sequence). With V trimmed by 8 bases and J by 4 bases, 10 bases remained unmatched. DNA of the CDR3: TGTGCCAGCTCGAGCGGGGCCGAGGGAGAGACCCAGTACTTC. It codes for CASSSGAEGETQYF.

V and J are TRBV7-9 and TRBJ2-7, with 9 positions matching TRBD2. The end of the DNA is better explained by TRBJ2-1, so the J call may be wrong. Germline assignment: CDR1 SEHNR and CDR2 FQNEAQ (reference sequence). CDR3 length: 17 amino acids. The CDR3 nucleotides are TGTGCCAGCAGCCCAGGGATTCTAGCGGGGTTATACAATGAGCAGTTCTTC. It is translated as CASSPGILAGLYNEQFF.

The table lists this clonotype with a few counts. The chain links TRBV19 to TRBJ1-3, with D perhaps TRBD1 (5 bases). V lost 7 bases and J lost 2, with 15 bases in between. Looked up from germline, CDR1 is LNHDA and CDR2 is SQIVND (reference sequence). CDR3 length: 15 amino acids. The CDR3 nucleotides read TGTGCCAGTAACCCGGGACTCACGGCTGGAAACACCATATATTTT. It translates to CASNPGLTAGNTIYF.

This chain uses TRBV20-1 with TRBJ1-4; 10 bases align to TRBD1. The germline gives CDR1 DFQATT, CDR2 SNEGSKA (reference sequence). The CDR3 has 12 amino acids. V gave up 5 bases and J gave up 10 bases; unmatched junction bases: 4. This CDR3 is CSAAWTGGKLFF. CDR3 nucleotide sequence: TGCAGTGCTGCCTGGACAGGGGGAAAACTGTTTTTT.

The rearrangement links TRBV5-8 to TRBJ1-2, with D perhaps TRBD1 (5 bases). Germline CDR1 is SGHTS and CDR2 is YDEGEE. Trimming pared 2 bases from V and 11 bases from J, leaving 16 bases between. CDR3 length: 13 residues. CDR3 loop: CASSFSFREIYTF. CDR3 bases: TGTGCCAGCAGCTTTAGCTTCAGGGAAATATACACCTTC.

The chain is built from TRBV7-9 and TRBJ2-6; D ambiguous. The germline V gene has CDR1 SEHNR and CDR2 FQNEAQ (reference sequence). The CDR3 is 14 amino acids. V lost 7 bases and J lost 4, with 11 bases in between. CDR3 loop: CASTKTTGANVLTF. The CDR3, as DNA: TGTGCCAGCACCAAAACGACAGGGGCCAACGTCCTGACTTTC.

This clonotype was recorded a few times. This chain uses TRBV2 with TRBJ2-7; the D is unclear. The CDR3 has 12 residues. Germline V CDR1 and CDR2: SNHLY, FYNNEI. Trimming cost V 6 bases and J 5 bases, with 11 bases left between them. Here the CDR3 DNA reads TGTGCCAGCAGGGGTTGGAGTAACGAGCAGTACTTC. Amino acid sequence: CASRGWSNEQYF.

The J gene is TRBJ1-1, the V gene TRBV4-3; TRBD1 matches 9 bases. This CDR3 comprises 16 residues. CDR1 is LGHNA, CDR2 YSLEER, per germline. With 0 bases clipped from V and 4 bases from J, the junction kept 6 bases outside the gene matches. Here the CDR3 DNA reads TGCGCCAGCAGCCAAGATGCAGGACAGGGGTCCACTGAAGCTTTCTTT. This gives the protein CASSQDAGQGSTEAFF.

The gene calls are TRBV10-3 and TRBJ2-2, with D possibly being TRBD2 (6 bases). The CDR3 totals 16 residues. CDR1 is ENHRY, CDR2 SYGVKD, per germline. Trimming pared 6 bases from V and 6 bases from J, leaving 20 bases between. Here the CDR3 reads CAISGPQGLLPGELFF. CDR3 sequence (DNA): TGTGCCATCAGCGGGCCTCAGGGACTCCTCCCCGGGGAGCTGTTTTTT.

The sample holds many counts of this clonotype. The chain couples TRBV9 to TRBJ1-2; TRBD1 agrees at 10 bases. The CDR3 length is 15 residues. J was trimmed by 1 base and V by 2 bases; bases with no gene match: 2. Per the germline V gene, CDR1 is SGDLS and CDR2 is YYNGEE. The CDR3 here is CASSVGTGVNYGYTF. CDR3 in DNA: TGTGCCAGCAGCGTCGGGACAGGGGTTAACTATGGCTACACCTTC.

This clonotype was recorded at least ten times. The chain has TRBV7-2 and TRBJ2-5; D is undetermined. Trimming removed 2 bases from V and 4 bases from J, with 8 bases in between. Germline V gene sequence: CDR1 SGHTA, CDR2 FQGNSA. CDR3 length: 13 amino acids. CDR3 in DNA: TGTGCCAGCAGCTTACAGTCGGGAGAGACCCAGTACTTC. This codes for CASSLQSGETQYF.

The chain links TRBV20-1 to TRBJ2-7; 9 bases align to TRBD2. The J segment lost 4 bases and the V segment lost 6 bases, leaving 10 bases of the junction unmatched. From germline, CDR1 is DFQATT and CDR2 SNEGSKA (reference sequence). CDR3 size: 14 residues. The DNA for the CDR3 is TGCAGTGCGCGCCTAGCGGGAAACGTTTACGAGCAGTACTTC. It codes for CSARLAGNVYEQYF.

The rearrangement links TRBV7-2 to TRBJ2-7; 9 nucleotides line up with TRBD1. With the DNA end fitting TRBJ2-1 better, the J assignment may be wrong. Looked up from germline, CDR1 is SGHTA and CDR2 is FQGNSA. The CDR3 sequence is 14 residues long. The DNA of the CDR3 is TGTGCCAGCAGCAACTACAGGGGGCAGGGTGAGCAGTTCTTC. Its protein product is CASSNYRGQGEQFF.

The chain links TRBV9 to TRBJ1-6, with D tentatively TRBD1 (6 bases). V was shortened by 3 bases and J by 7 bases, with 20 bases between the two germline ends. Germline CDR1 SGDLS, CDR2 YYNGEE. The CDR3 sequence is 17 residues long. The CDR3 sequence: CASSDGQGLGYNSPLHF. As DNA, the CDR3 is TGTGCCAGCAGCGACGGTCAGGGGTTAGGCTACAATTCACCCCTCCACTTT. The variable domain in full, completed from reference TRBV9 and TRBJ1-6, reads DSGVTQTPKHLITATGQRVTLRCSPRSGDLSVYWYQQSLDQGLQFLIQYYNGEERAKGNILERFSAQQFPDLHSELNLSSLELGDSALYFCASSDGQGLGYNSPLHFGNGTRLTVT.

J is TRBJ2-3 and V is TRBV20-1; 10 nucleotides agree with TRBD2. Germline CDR1 DFQATT, CDR2 SNEGSKA (reference sequence). V was clipped by 3 bases and J by 5 bases; unmatched bases: 14. This CDR3 is built from 17 residues. CDR3 loop: CSARVGLAVPRGDTQYF. The DNA of the CDR3 is TGCAGTGCTAGGGTAGGACTAGCGGTTCCTCGGGGAGATACGCAGTATTTT.

The V call is TRBV10-3, the J call TRBJ2-5, with D possibly being TRBD2 (5 bases). The CDR3 covers 14 residues. The germline V and J ends were trimmed by 3 bases and 3 bases, with 11 bases remaining between them. CDR1 is ENHRY, CDR2 SYGVKD, per germline. CDR3 coding DNA: TGTGCCATCAGTGATATCCAGCGGAAAGAGACCCAGTACTTC. Amino acid sequence: CAISDIQRKETQYF.